A few counts support the clone carrying this T cell receptor beta chain. This record comes from a study of blood T cell repertoires in COVID-19. Study details: The study drew acute and convalescent COVID-19 samples from the United States, Italy and Spain. Nucleic acid was either cDNA or gDNA, and it came from T cells, B-cell-depleted T cells, or PBMCs.

The Seattle site enrolled patients during active infection and followed them longitudinally. Original processing notes: Nucleated cell number was recorded as an estimate derived from reference gene primer amplification. Sequencing was performed with immunoSEQ multiplex PCR; in TCRdb, only in-frame clones are kept and a portion is missing. Clonal size and the V and J genes are those of that table, whereas D and trimming came from the DNA. The sample lists about 290,000 clones; approximately 89% were seen once. Losses at the gene ends were 2 bases for V and 7 bases for J; bases not matched to a gene: 4. Germline CDR1 and CDR2: MNHEY and SMNVEV (reference sequence). CDR3 size: 13 residues.

This TCR was sampled from a woman in her twenties or thirties with COVID-19, enrolled during active disease. The sample taken for sequencing was peripheral blood. This chain connects TRBV27 to TRBJ1-1, with 7 bases lining up with TRBD1. The CDR3 DNA sequence: TGTGCCAGCAGTTTAGGGACAGCAAATGAAGCTTTCTTT. Protein: CASSLGTANEAFF.